This T cell receptor (beta chain) was observed in a study of vaccination and CD4 T cells after COVID-19. The Oncomine TCR Beta short-read assay sequenced DNA from cultured CD4+ T cells. MiXCR was run by TCRdb on the PCR reads, yielding one entry per CDR3 protein. The sample consists of 20,000 to 30,000 distinct CDR3 sequences, approximately 56% of them appearing once. Treatment described: approximately 11-day PBMC culture with coronavirus spike peptide pools or control peptides (ViraFEST assay). Trimming at V came to 5 bases and at J to 4 bases, leaving 8 bases not matched to a gene. Germline CDR1 reads SGHTA; CDR2 reads FQGNSA. The CDR3 length is 15 residues. Details on this clonotype: Its specificity is not known.

The chain couples TRBV7-2 to TRBJ2-5; 9 bases agree with TRBD1. What was sequenced was CD4+ T cells from blood, cultured in vitro. The sequence derives from a human donor who had recovered from COVID-19. The CDR3 DNA is TGTGCCAGCAGCCCACCGGGACAGGGACGAGAGACCCAGTACTTC. It is translated as CASSPPGQGRETQYF.